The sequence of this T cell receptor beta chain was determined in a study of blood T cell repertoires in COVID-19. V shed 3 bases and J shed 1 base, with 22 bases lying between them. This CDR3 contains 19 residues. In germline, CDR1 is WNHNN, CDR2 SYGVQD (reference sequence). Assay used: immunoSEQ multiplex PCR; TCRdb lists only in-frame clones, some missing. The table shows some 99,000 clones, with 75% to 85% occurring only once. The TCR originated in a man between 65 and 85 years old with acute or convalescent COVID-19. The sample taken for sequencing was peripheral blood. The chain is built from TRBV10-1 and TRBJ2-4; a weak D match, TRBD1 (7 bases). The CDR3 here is CASSDRGRGRGVAKNIQYF. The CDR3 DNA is TGCGCCAGCAGTGACCGGGGTAGGGGGCGGGGAGTTGCCAAAAACATTCAGTACTTC.